The 5 T cell receptor beta chains in this list originate from one sample, sequenced in a study of PD-1 blockade in classical Hodgkin lymphoma. No patient escaped relapse after autologous stem cell transplantation, and brentuximab vedotin exposure varied. The data were produced by immunoSEQ multiplex PCR, yet TCRdb's version contains in-frame clones alone and is incomplete. Seen here are approximately 12,000 clones, almost 85% observed once, and the top ten hold 4.5% to 7%. The specimen comprised peripheral blood mononuclear cells (PBMCs), sampled before the second cycle of nivolumab. The receptors originated from a human donor with classical Hodgkin lymphoma.

The chain is built from TRBV5-4 and TRBJ2-3; D possibly corresponds to TRBD2 (6 bases). Deletions cut 2 bases from V and 1 base from J, with 14 bases between. The CDR3 is made up of 16 amino acids. The V gene's germline CDR1 is SGHNT and CDR2 YYREEE (reference sequence). The CDR3 spells CASSLGGRPRTDTQYF. The CDR3 bases are TGTGCCAGCAGCTTAGGAGGGAGGCCCCGCACAGATACGCAGTATTTT.

The chain links TRBV10-3 to TRBJ2-7; D remains ambiguous. The CDR3 contains 12 residues. From germline, CDR1 is ENHRY and CDR2 SYGVKD. The V end was cut by 0 bases, the J end by 5 bases, with 5 bases between. The CDR3 protein is CAISESTNEQYF. CDR3 sequence (DNA): TGTGCCATCAGTGAGTCGACCAACGAGCAGTACTTC.

V is TRBV28 and J is TRBJ2-7, with D perhaps matching TRBD1 or TRBD2 (6 bases each). From germline, CDR1 is MDHEN and CDR2 SYDVKM. The CDR3 consists of 14 residues. V was trimmed by 4 bases and J by 0 bases, leaving 10 bases between them. CDR3: CASSSGGSSYEQYF. Here the CDR3 DNA reads TGTGCCAGCAGTTCCGGGGGCAGCTCCTACGAGCAGTACTTC.

This clone was counted only a few times. The chain employs TRBV27 and TRBJ2-1; D unclear. Trimming cost V 3 bases and J 5 bases, with 5 bases left between them. CDR1 is MNHEY, CDR2 SMNVEV, per germline (reference sequence). This CDR3 spans 12 amino acids. The DNA for the CDR3 is TGTGCCAGCAGTTTGTCGGACAATGAGCAGTTCTTC. Translation gives CASSLSDNEQFF.

The chain couples TRBV4-3 to TRBJ1-1; 9 bases are shared with TRBD1. With V trimmed by 2 bases and J by 7 bases, 14 bases remained unmatched. The germline V gene has CDR1 LGHNA and CDR2 YSLEER. This CDR3 is built from 17 residues. CDR3 amino acids: CASSQQDGQGIGYEAFF. The CDR3 DNA reads as TGCGCCAGCAGCCAACAGGACGGACAGGGGATCGGATATGAAGCTTTCTTT.